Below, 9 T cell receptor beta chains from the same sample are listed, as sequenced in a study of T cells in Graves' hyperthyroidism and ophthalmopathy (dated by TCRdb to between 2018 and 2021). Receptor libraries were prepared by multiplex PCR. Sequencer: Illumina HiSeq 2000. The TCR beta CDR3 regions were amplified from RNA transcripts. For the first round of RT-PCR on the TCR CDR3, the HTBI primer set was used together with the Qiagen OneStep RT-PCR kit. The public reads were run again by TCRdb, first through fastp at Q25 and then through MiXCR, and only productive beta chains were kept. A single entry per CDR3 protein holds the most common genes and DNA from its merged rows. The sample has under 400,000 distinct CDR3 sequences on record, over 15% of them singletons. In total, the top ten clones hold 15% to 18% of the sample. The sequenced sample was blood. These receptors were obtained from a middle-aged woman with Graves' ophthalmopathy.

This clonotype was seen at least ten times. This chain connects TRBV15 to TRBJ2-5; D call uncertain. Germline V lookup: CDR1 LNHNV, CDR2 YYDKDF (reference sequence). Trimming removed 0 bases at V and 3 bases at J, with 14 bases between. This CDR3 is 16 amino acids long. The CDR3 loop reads CATSRDFWQAKETQYF. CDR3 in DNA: TGTGCCACCAGCAGAGATTTTTGGCAGGCGAAAGAGACCCAGTACTTC.

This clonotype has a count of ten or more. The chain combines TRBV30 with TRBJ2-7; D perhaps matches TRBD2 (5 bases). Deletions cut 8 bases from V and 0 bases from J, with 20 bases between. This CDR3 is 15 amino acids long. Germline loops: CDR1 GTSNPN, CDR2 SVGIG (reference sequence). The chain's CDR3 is CAGRTARGYSYEQYF. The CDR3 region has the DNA TGTGCCGGTAGGACTGCACGGGGTTACTCCTACGAGCAGTACTTC.

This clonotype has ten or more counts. CDR3 loop: CSARRDRVYEQYF. The CDR3 DNA follows: TGCAGTGCTAGACGGGACAGAGTTTACGAGCAGTACTTC. The rearrangement uses TRBV20-1 and TRBJ2-7; TRBD1 aligns across 7 bases. Germline V gene data show CDR1 as DFQATT and CDR2 as SNEGSKA (reference sequence). The V and J ends lost 2 bases and 4 bases, in that order; junction bases with no gene match: 5. This CDR3 contains 13 residues.

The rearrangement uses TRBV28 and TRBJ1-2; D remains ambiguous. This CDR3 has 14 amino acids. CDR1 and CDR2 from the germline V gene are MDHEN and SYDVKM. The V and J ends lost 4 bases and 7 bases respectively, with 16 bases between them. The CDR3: CASSSRGRPRGYTF. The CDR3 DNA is TGTGCCAGCAGTTCCCGGGGTAGGCCTCGTGGCTACACCTTC.

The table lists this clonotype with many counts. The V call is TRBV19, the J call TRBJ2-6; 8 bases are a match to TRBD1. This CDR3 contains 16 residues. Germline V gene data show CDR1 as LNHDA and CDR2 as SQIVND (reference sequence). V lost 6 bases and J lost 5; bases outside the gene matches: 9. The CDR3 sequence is CASRSETGVRANVLTF. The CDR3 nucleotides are TGTGCCAGTAGATCAGAGACAGGGGTGAGGGCCAACGTCCTGACTTTC.

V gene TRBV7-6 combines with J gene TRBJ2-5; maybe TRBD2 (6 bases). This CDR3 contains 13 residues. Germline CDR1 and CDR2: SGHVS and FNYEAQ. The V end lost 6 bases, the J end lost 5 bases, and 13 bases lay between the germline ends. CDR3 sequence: CASSTTRRETQYF. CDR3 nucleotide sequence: TGTGCCAGCAGTACGACTAGGAGGGAGACCCAGTACTTC.

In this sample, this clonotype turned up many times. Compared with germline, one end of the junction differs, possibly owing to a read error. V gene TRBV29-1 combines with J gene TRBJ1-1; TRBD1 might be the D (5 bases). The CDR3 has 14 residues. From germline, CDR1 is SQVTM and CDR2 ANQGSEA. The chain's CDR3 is CSVQWGRMNTETFF. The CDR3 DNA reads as TGCAGCGTGCAGTGGGGGAGGATGAACACTGAAACTTTCTTT.

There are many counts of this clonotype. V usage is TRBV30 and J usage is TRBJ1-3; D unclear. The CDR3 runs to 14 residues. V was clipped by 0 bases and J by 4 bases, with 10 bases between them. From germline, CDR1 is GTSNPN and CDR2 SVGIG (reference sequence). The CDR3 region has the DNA TGTGCCTGGAGTGTTGGACTATCCGGAAACACCATATATTTT. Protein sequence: CAWSVGLSGNTIYF. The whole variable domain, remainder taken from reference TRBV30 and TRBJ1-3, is SQTIHQWPATLVQPVGSPLSLECTVEGTSNPNLYWYRQAAGRGLQLLFYSVGIGQISSEVPQNLSASRPQDRQFILSSKKLLLSDSGFYLCAWSVGLSGNTIYFGEGSWLTVV.

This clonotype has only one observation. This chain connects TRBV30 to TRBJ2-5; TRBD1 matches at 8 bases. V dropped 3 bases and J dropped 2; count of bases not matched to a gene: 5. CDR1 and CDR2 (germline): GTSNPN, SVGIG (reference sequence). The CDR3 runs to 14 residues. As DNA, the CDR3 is TGTGCCTGGAGCCGGGACAGGAATCAAGAGACCCAGTACTTC. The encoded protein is CAWSRDRNQETQYF.